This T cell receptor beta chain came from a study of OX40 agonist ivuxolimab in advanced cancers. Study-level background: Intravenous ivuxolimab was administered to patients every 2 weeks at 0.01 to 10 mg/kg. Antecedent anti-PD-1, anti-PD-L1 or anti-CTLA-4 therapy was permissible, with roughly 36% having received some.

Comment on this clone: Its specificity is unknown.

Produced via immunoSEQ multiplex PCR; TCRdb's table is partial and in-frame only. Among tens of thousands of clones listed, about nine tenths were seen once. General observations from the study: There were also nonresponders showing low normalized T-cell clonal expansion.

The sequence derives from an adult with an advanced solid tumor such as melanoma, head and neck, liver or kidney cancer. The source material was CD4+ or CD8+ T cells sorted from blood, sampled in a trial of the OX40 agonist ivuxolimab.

The CDR3 sequence is CASSLGVGELFF. In DNA, the CDR3 is TGTGCCAGCAGTTTAGGAGTCGGGGAGCTGTTTTTT. V gene TRBV28 combines with J gene TRBJ2-2; D gene uncertain. Trimming removed 2 bases at V and 7 bases at J, with 5 bases between. This CDR3 comprises 12 residues. The germline gives CDR1 MDHEN, CDR2 SYDVKM.